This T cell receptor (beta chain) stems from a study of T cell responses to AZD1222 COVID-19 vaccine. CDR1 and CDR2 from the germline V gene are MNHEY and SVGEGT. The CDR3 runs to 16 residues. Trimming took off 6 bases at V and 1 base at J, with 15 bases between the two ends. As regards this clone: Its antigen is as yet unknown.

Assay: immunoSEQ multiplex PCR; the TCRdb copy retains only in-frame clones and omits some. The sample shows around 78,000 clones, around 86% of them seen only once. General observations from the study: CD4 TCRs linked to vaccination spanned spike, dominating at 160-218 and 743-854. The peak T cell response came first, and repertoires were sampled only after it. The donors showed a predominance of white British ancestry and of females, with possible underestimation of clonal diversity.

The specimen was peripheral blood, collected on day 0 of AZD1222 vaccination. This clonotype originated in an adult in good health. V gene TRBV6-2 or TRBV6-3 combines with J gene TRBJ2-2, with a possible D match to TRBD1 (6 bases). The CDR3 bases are TGTGCCAGCAGCCGTCCGGGACAAATGAACACCGGGGAGCTGTTTTTT. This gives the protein CASSRPGQMNTGELFF.